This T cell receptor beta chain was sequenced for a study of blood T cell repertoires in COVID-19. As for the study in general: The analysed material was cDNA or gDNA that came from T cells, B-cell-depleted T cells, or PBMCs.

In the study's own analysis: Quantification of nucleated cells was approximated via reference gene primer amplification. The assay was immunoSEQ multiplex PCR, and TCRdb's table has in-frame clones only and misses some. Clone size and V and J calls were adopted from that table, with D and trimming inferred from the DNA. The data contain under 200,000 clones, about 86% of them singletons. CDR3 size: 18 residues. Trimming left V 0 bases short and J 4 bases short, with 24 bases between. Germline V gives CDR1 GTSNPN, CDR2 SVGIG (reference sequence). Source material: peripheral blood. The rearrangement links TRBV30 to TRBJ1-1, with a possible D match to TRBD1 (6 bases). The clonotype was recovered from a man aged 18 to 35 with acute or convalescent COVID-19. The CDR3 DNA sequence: TGTGCCTGGAGTGTACCCACCGCTTTGGGGGCAGTCTCCACTGAAGCTTTCTTT. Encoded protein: CAWSVPTALGAVSTEAFF. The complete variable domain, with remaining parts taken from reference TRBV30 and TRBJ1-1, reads SQTIHQWPATLVQPVGSPLSLECTVEGTSNPNLYWYRQAAGRGLQLLFYSVGIGQISSEVPQNLSASRPQDRQFILSSKKLLLSDSGFYLCAWSVPTALGAVSTEAFFGQGTRLTVV.